A selection of T cell receptor beta chains follows, all from one sample in a study of shared clonotypes between healthy human individuals. Sequenced by immunoSEQ multiplex PCR; TCRdb stores in-frame clones only, minus some. The data show roughly 570,000 clones, with roughly 98% seen just once and 0.25% to 0.35% held by the top ten. Sequenced: naive CD8+ T cells sorted from blood. The source is a man aged 30-40 years in good health. Each CDR3 is given with its conserved first and last residue. The order of the fields is V gene, D gene, clone size, J gene, CDR3 DNA, CDR3 protein. The D gene is left open where the match is weak. Only part of the rows carry a size: once, few, many, or a class if the clone is expanded.

>TRBV7-2|NA|NA|TRBJ1-1
TGTGCCAGCAGCTTAAACTGGGGTGAAGCTTTCTTT
CASSLNWGEAFF
>TRBV27|TRBD1|NA|TRBJ2-7
TGTGCCAGCAGTTTTTTAGGACAGGGGGCAGGGGAGCAGTACTTC
CASSFLGQGAGEQYF
>TRBV27|NA|NA|TRBJ2-7
TGTGCCAGCAGTTTACAGGGGGGTTTCTACGAGCAGTACTTC
CASSLQGGFYEQYF
>TRBV7-9|TRBD1|NA|TRBJ2-3
TGTGCCAGCGGGCGGAACGACAGGGAAACAGATACGCAGTATTTT
CASGRNDRETDTQYF
>TRBV9|NA|NA|TRBJ2-1
TGTGCCAGCAGCGACCTAGAGGCGCAGTTCTTC
CASSDLEAQFF
>TRBV15|NA|NA|TRBJ2-7
TGTGCCACCAGCAGACAGACCGGGCGCAACTACGAGCAGTACTTC
CATSRQTGRNYEQYF
>TRBV7-9|NA|NA|TRBJ2-1
TGTGCCAGCAGCTTAGTGTTAGACAATGAGCAGTTCTTC
CASSLVLDNEQFF
>TRBV15|TRBD2|once|TRBJ2-5
TGTGCCACCAGCAGGGTCCCCTGGACTAGCGGGGAGACTATAGGGGAAGAGACCCAGTACTTC
CATSRVPWTSGETIGEETQYF
>TRBV13|TRBD1|NA|TRBJ2-7
TGTGCCAGCAGCTGGGCGCAGGGGGCGTCCTACGAGCAGTACTTC
CASSWAQGASYEQYF
>TRBV7-2|NA|NA|TRBJ2-7
TGTGCCAGCAGCCCGGGTGGATGGGGCCCCTACGAGCAGTACTTC
CASSPGGWGPYEQYF
>TRBV15|NA|NA|TRBJ2-7
TGTGCCACCAGCAGAGATCCTGAGGGAGACTACGAGCAGTACTTC
CATSRDPEGDYEQYF
>TRBV7-8|NA|NA|TRBJ1-1
TGTGCCAGCAGCTTAGTGGGGTCGTTCAACATGAACACTGAAGCTTTCTTT
CASSLVGSFNMNTEAFF
>TRBV18|NA|NA|TRBJ2-5
TGTGCCAGCTCAGATTCGGTGGACTACCAAGAGACCCAGTACTTC
CASSDSVDYQETQYF
>TRBV27|NA|NA|TRBJ1-3
TGTGCCAGCAGTTTATCCCGATCTGGAAACACCATATATTTT
CASSLSRSGNTIYF
>TRBV6-5|NA|once|TRBJ2-3
TGTGCCAGCAGTTACTCGAGGTCGGGCACAGATACGCAGTATTTT
CASSYSRSGTDTQYF
>TRBV27|TRBD1|NA|TRBJ1-5
TGTGCCAGCAGTTTAACAGGGGGCGGCATCAGGCAGCCCCAGCATTTT
CASSLTGGGIRQPQHF
>TRBV11-2|NA|once|TRBJ2-3
TGTGCCAGCAGCTTTCTGTCCGGGGGGCGTTCTTCAACAGATACGCAGTATTTT
CASSFLSGGRSSTDTQYF
>TRBV2|NA|once|TRBJ2-7
TGTGCCAGCAGTGAATTTCCCGCCTCTGTCGGGAGTTACTACGAGCAGTACTTC
CASSEFPASVGSYYEQYF
>TRBV19|NA|NA|TRBJ1-5
TGTGCCAGTAGTTTACTGGGGTATAGCAATCAGCCCCAGCATTTT
CASSLLGYSNQPQHF
>TRBV19|NA|NA|TRBJ1-1
TGTGCCAGTAGTATAGGGGGTGCTGAAGCTTTCTTT
CASSIGGAEAFF
>TRBV5-4|NA|NA|TRBJ2-1
TGTGCCAGCAGCTTGATTATTTCCCAAGTACACAATGAGCAGTTCTTC
CASSLIISQVHNEQFF
>TRBV4-1|NA|NA|TRBJ2-2
TGCGCCAGCAGCCAAGGGGCTATCACCGGGGAGCTGTTTTTT
CASSQGAITGELFF
>TRBV6-1|TRBD1|once|TRBJ1-5
TGTGCCAGCAGGCCCAGGGGGAGCAATCAGCCCCAGCATTTT
CASRPRGSNQPQHF
>TRBV4-1|NA|NA|TRBJ2-7
TGCGCCAGCCGGGGGCCCGCCTACGAGCAGTACTTC
CASRGPAYEQYF
>TRBV2|TRBD2|NA|TRBJ2-3
TGTGCCAGCAGTCCACCTCAATTACTAGCGGGAATGGATACGCAGTATTTT
CASSPPQLLAGMDTQYF
>TRBV1|NA|NA|TRBJ2-7
TGCACCAGCAGCCAAGAGGCCGGGACAGGAACTCTCTCCTACGAGCAGTACTTC
CTSSQEAGTGTLSYEQYF
>TRBV7-7|NA|once|TRBJ2-1
TGTGCCAGCAGCTTAGATGGGGGGCCCAGCAATGAGCAGTTCTTC
CASSLDGGPSNEQFF
>TRBV9|TRBD2|NA|TRBJ2-1
TGTGCCAGCAGCCTCCACTGGACTAGTTGGTCCCTTGAGCAGTTCTTC
CASSLHWTSWSLEQFF
>TRBV4-3|NA|NA|TRBJ2-7
TGCGCCAGCAGCCAAGATCTCCAGTACGAGCAGTACTTC
CASSQDLQYEQYF
>TRBV7-9|TRBD2|NA|TRBJ2-7
TGTGCCAGCAGCTTAGTCACGGGGGGTTCCTACGAGCAGTACTTC
CASSLVTGGSYEQYF
>TRBV27|TRBD1|NA|TRBJ1-2
TGTGCCAGCAGGCCGACAGGGGGCACCTCTAACTATGGCTACACCTTC
CASRPTGGTSNYGYTF
>TRBV28|NA|NA|TRBJ1-5
TGTGCCAGCAGTTTAGTTCAGGTCAATCAGCCCCAGCATTTT
CASSLVQVNQPQHF
>TRBV6-6|NA|NA|TRBJ2-2
TGTGCCAGCAGTATAGGCGGGGAGCTGTTTTTT
CASSIGGELFF
>TRBV28|NA|NA|TRBJ2-1
TGTGCCAGCAGTCCCACGGACAGATACAATGAGCAGTTCTTC
CASSPTDRYNEQFF
>TRBV9|NA|NA|TRBJ2-7
TGTGCCAGCAGCTTAGGAGGGAGGACCTACGAGCAGTACTTC
CASSLGGRTYEQYF
>TRBV11-2|NA|NA|TRBJ2-1
TGTGCCAGCAGCCTTCTGAGTGGGCAGGATACGAGGCTTTACAATGAGCAGTTCTTC
CASSLLSGQDTRLYNEQFF
>TRBV29-1|TRBD1|NA|TRBJ2-6
TGCAGCGCACAGGGGGCTGGGGCCAACGTCCTGACTTTC
CSAQGAGANVLTF
>TRBV6-4|TRBD2|NA|TRBJ2-7
TGTGCCAGACCGACTAGCTGGGTTCGCTACGAGCAGTACTTC
CARPTSWVRYEQYF
>TRBV13|NA|NA|TRBJ2-7
TGTGCCAGCAGCTTAGAGGGGGGCGTAAGCTCCTACGAGCAGTACTTC
CASSLEGGVSSYEQYF
>TRBV28|NA|NA|TRBJ2-3
TGTGCCAGCAGCTCAGGGGAGGGAGTGACAGATACGCAGTATTTT
CASSSGEGVTDTQYF
>TRBV7-6|NA|NA|TRBJ2-5
TGTGCCAGCAGCCAAGCGGGACAGACTCAAGAGACCCAGTACTTC
CASSQAGQTQETQYF
>TRBV5-5|TRBD2|NA|TRBJ2-2
TGTGCCAGCAGCTTGGAACTAGCGGGACCAACCGGGGAGCTGTTTTTT
CASSLELAGPTGELFF
>TRBV7-2|NA|NA|TRBJ1-5
TGTGCCAGCAGCTTAGAGCGGGGATATCAGCCCCAGCATTTT
CASSLERGYQPQHF
>TRBV27|NA|few|TRBJ1-4
TGTGCCAGCAGTACTCTCGACGGGAATGAAAAACTGTTTTTT
CASSTLDGNEKLFF
>TRBV7-6|TRBD1|NA|TRBJ1-2
TGTGCCAGCAGCTTAGGAGACAGGGTGCGGAATGGCTACACCTTC
CASSLGDRVRNGYTF
>TRBV7-9|NA|NA|TRBJ2-7
TGTGCCAGCAGCCTTTCGCCTTACGAGCAGTACTTC
CASSLSPYEQYF
>TRBV27|NA|NA|TRBJ2-7
TGTGCCAGCAGTTTATCAGGGGGAGGGTACGAGCAGTACTTC
CASSLSGGGYEQYF
>TRBV2|NA|NA|TRBJ2-2
TGTGCCAGTCTGGAATGGCACACCGGGGAGCTGTTTTTT
CASLEWHTGELFF
>TRBV5-4|NA|NA|TRBJ1-2
TGTGCCAGCAGCTTGGTTTCGGGGGCGAATGGCTACACCTTC
CASSLVSGANGYTF
>TRBV10-3|TRBD2|NA|TRBJ2-7
TGTGCCATCATGGGGACTAGCGGGAGGACGGAGCAGTACTTC
CAIMGTSGRTEQYF
>TRBV20-1|NA|once|TRBJ2-2
TGCAGTGCTGCCAGAAGCGGGGAGCTGTTTTTT
CSAARSGELFF
>TRBV2|NA|NA|TRBJ2-1
TGTGCCAGCAGTGTCACAGTCGGGACGACCTACAATGAGCAGTTCTTC
CASSVTVGTTYNEQFF
>TRBV13|TRBD2|NA|TRBJ2-3
TGTGCCAGCAGCTTCACAGCGGGAGGGCCTGGTACGCAGTATTTT
CASSFTAGGPGTQYF
>TRBV27|NA|once|TRBJ2-3
TGTGCCAGCAGTTTCGGACGTGGAACGCAGTATTTT
CASSFGRGTQYF
>TRBV7-6|TRBD1|NA|TRBJ2-3
TGTGCCAGCAGCTTTACAGGGGTCGCAGATACGCAGTATTTT
CASSFTGVADTQYF
>TRBV7-6|TRBD2|NA|TRBJ2-3
TGTGCCAGCAGCTTCGCGGGAGGCCGCACAGATACGCAGTATTTT
CASSFAGGRTDTQYF
>TRBV18|NA|NA|TRBJ1-1
TGTGCCAGCTCACCGGCAGTGAACACTGAAGCTTTCTTT
CASSPAVNTEAFF